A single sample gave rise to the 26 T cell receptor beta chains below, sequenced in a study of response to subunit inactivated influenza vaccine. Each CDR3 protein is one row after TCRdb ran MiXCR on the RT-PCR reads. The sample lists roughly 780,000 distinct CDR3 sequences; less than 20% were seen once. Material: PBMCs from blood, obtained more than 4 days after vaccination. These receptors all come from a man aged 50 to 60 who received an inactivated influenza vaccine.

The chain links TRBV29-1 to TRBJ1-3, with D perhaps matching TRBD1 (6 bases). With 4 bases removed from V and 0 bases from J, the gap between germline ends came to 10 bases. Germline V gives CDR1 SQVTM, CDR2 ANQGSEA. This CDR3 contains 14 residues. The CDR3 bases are TGCAGCGTTGTTGACAGGCCCTCTGGAAACACCATATATTTT. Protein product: CSVVDRPSGNTIYF.

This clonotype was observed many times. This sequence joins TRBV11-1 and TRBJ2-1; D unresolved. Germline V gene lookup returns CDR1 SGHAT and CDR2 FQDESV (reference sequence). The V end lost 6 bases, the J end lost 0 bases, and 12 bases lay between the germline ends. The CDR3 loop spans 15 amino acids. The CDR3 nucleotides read TGTGCCAGCAGGTTCGGACCTAGCTCCTACAATGAGCAGTTCTTC. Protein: CASRFGPSSYNEQFF.

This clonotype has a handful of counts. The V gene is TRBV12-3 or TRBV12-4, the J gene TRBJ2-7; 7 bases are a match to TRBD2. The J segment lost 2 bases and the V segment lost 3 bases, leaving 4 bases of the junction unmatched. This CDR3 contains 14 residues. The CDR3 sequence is CASSFRGLAYEQYF. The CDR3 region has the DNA TGTGCCAGCAGTTTCCGTGGACTAGCCTACGAGCAGTACTTC.

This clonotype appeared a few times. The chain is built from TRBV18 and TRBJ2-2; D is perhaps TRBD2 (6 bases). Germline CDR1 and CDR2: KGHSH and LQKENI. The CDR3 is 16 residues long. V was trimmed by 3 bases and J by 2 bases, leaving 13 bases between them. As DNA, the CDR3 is TGTGCCAGCTCACCGTTTCTCGGGAGTAACACCGGGGAGCTGTTTTTT. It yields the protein CASSPFLGSNTGELFF.

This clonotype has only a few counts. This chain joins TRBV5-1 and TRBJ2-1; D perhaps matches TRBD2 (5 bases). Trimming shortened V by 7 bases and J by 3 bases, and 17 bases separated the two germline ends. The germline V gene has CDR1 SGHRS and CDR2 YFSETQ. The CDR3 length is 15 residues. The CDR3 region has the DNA TGCGCCAGCGCTTTTTCCGGGGTGGGCTACAATGAGCAGTTCTTC. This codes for CASAFSGVGYNEQFF.

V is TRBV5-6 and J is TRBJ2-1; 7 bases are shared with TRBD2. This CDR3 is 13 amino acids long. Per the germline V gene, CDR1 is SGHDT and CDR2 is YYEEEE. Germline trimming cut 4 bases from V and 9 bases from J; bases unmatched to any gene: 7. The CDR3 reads CASSPLGGSEQFF. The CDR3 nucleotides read TGTGCCAGCAGCCCACTGGGGGGGAGTGAGCAGTTCTTC.

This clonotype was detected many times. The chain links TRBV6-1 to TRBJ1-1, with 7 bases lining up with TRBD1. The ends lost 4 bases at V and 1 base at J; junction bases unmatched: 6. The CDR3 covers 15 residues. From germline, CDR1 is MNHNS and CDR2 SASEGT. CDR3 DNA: TGTGCCAGCAGTGCACGACAGGGAAGGAACACTGAAGCTTTCTTT. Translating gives CASSARQGRNTEAFF.

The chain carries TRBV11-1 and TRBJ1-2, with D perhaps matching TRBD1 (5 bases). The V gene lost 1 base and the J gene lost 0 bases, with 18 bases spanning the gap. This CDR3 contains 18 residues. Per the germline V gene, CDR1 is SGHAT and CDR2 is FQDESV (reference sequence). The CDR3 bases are TGTGCCAGCAGCTTAGTATCATTCCGAAGGACACCTAACTATGGCTACACCTTC. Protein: CASSLVSFRRTPNYGYTF.

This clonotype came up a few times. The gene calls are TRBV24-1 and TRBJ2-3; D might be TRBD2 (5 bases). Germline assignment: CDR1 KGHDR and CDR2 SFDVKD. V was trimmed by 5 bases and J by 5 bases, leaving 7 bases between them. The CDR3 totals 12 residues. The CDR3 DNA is TGTGCCACCAGTGCCGGAGGAGATACGCAGTATTTT. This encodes CATSAGGDTQYF.

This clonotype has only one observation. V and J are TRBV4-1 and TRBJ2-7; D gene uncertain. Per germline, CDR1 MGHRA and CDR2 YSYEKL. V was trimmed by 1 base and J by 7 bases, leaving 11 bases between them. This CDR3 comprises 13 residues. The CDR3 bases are TGCGCCAGCAGCCAAGTTGCCCTACGAGAGCAGTACTTC. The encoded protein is CASSQVALREQYF.

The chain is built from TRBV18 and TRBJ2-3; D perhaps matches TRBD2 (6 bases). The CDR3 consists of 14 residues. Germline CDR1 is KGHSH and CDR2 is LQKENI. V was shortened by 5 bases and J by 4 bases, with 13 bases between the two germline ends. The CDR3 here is CASSGRTGADTQYF. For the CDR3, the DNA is TGTGCCAGCTCAGGTCGTACGGGGGCAGATACGCAGTATTTT.

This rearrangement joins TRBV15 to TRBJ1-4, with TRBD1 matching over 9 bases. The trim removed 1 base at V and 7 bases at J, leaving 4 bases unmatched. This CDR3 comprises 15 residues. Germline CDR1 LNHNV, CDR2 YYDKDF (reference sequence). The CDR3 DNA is TGTGCCACCAGCAGAGGACAGGGGGAAGCTGAAAAACTGTTTTTT. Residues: CATSRGQGEAEKLFF.

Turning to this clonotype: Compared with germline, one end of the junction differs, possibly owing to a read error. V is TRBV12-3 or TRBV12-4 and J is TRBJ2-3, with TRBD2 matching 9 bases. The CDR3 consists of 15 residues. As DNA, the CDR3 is TGTGCCAGCAGATTAGCGGGGGCAACCACAGATACGCAGTATTTT. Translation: CASRLAGATTDTQYF.

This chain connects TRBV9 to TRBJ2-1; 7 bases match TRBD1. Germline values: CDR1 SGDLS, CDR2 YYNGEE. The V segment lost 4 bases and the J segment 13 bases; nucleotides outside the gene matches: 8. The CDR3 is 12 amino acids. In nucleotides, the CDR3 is TGTGCCAGCAGCCCCCCCACAGGGGCACAGTTCTTC. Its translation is CASSPPTGAQFF.

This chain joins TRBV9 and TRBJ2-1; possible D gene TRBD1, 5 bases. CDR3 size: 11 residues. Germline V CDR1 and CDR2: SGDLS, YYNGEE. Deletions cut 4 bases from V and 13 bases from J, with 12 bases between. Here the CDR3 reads CASSTGPLQFF. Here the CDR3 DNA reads TGTGCCAGCAGCACAGGTCCCCTCCAGTTCTTC.

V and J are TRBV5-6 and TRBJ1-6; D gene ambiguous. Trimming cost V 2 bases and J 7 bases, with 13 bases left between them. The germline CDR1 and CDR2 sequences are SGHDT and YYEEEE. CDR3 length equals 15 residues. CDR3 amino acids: CASSFVGRENSPLHF. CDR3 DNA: TGTGCCAGCAGCTTCGTAGGTCGGGAGAATTCACCCCTCCACTTT.

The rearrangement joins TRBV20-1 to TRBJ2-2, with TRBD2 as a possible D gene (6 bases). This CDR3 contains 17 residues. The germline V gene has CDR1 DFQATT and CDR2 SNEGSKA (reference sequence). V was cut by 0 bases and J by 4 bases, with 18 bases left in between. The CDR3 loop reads CSARDLLGLASTGELFF. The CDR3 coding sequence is TGCAGTGCTAGAGATCTTCTCGGGCTAGCGAGCACCGGGGAGCTGTTTTTT.

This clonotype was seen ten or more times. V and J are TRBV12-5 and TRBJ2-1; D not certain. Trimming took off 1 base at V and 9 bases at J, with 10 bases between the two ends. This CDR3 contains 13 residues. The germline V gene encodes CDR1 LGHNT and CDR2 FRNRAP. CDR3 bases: TGTGCTAGTGGTTTGGACACGAACCCTGAGCAGTTCTTC. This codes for CASGLDTNPEQFF.

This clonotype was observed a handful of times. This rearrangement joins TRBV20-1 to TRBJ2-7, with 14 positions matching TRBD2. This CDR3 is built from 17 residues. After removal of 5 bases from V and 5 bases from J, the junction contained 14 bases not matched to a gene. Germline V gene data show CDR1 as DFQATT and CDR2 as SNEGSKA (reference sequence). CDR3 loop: CSASGLAGVSQIHEQYF. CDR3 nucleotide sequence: TGCAGTGCTTCGGGACTAGCGGGAGTGTCACAAATCCACGAGCAGTACTTC.

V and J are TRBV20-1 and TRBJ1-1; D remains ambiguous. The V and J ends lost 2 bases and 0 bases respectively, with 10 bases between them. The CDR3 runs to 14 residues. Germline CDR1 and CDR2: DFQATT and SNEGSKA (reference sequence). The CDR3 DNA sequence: TGCAGTGCTAGACCGGGAGTCATGAACACTGAAGCTTTCTTT. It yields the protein CSARPGVMNTEAFF.

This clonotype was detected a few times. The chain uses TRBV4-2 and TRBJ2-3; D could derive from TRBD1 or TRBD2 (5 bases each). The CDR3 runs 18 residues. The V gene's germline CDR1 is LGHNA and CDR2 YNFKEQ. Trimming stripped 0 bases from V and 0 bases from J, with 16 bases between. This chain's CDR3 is CASSQDPGTADSTDTQYF. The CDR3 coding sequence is TGTGCCAGCAGCCAAGACCCCGGGACGGCGGATAGCACAGATACGCAGTATTTT.

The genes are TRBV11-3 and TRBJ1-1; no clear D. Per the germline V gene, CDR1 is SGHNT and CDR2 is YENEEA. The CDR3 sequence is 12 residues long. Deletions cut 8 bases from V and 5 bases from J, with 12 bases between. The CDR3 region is CASVEGRTEAFF. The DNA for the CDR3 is TGTGCCAGCGTGGAAGGGAGGACTGAAGCTTTCTTT. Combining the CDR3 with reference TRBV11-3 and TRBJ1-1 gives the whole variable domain EAGVVQSPRYKIIEKKQPVAFWCNPISGHNTLYWYLQNLGQGPELLIRYENEEAVDDSQLPKDRFSAERLKGVDSTLKIQPAELGDSAVYLCASVEGRTEAFFGQGTRLTVV.

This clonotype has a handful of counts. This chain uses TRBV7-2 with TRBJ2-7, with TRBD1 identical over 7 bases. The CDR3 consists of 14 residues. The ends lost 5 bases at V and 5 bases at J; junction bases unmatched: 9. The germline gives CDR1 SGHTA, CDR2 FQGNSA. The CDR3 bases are TGTGCCAGCAGCCCCCGGGACAGCCGCGACGAGCAGTACTTC. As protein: CASSPRDSRDEQYF.

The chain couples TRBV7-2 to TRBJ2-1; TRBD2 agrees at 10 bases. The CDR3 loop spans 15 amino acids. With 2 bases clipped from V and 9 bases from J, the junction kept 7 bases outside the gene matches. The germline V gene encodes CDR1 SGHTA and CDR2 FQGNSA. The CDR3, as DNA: TGTGCCAGCAGCTTACCGGGACTAGCGAGGAGTGAGCAGTTCTTC. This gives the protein CASSLPGLARSEQFF.

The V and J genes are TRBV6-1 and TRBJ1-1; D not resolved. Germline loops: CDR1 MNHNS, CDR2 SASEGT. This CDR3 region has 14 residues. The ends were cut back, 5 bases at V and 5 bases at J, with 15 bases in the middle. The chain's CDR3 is CASSTGPRRTEAFF. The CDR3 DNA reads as TGTGCCAGCAGTACCGGCCCGCGGAGGACTGAAGCTTTCTTT.

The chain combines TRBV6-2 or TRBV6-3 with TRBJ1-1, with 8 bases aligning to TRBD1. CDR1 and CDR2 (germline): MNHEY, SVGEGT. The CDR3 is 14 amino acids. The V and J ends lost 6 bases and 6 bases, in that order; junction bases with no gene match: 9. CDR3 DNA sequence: TGTGCCAGCAGACAGGGGGTAGGTCAGCCTGAAGCTTTCTTT. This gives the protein CASRQGVGQPEAFF.